This T cell receptor beta chain was captured by sequencing in a study of T cell repertoires in cytomegalovirus infection. About the research overall: The study used recently identified HLA-C-restricted and well-studied HLA-B-restricted CMV epitopes. Indications of both CMV infection and matching HLA type were provided by public TCR beta signatures. Study conclusions and caveats: Clonotypes of TCR beta that were HLA-C-restricted and CMV-specific dominated the ex vivo response. Carriers of CMV plus the relevant HLA were identified by cumulative public TCR beta family frequency.

The CDR3 is 17 residues long. V was shortened by 3 bases and J by 4 bases, with 21 bases between the two germline ends. TCRdb reprocessed the reads via MiXCR and lists one record per CDR3 protein. The sample lists about 890,000 distinct CDR3 sequences, roughly 31% occurring once. Of note for this clonotype: Its antigen is currently unknown.

This rearrangement joins TRBV12-3 or TRBV12-4 to TRBJ2-5, with D tentatively TRBD1 (5 bases). The starting material was cultured CD8+ T cells from PBMCs, obtained from culture after CMV antigen stimulation. The sequence derives from a human donor in good health (CMV status not recorded). Some clones in this sample may be carry-over from other donors' samples. CDR3 loop: CASSLNAVGSRGETQYF. The CDR3, as DNA: TGTGCCAGCAGTTTGAACGCGGTGGGCAGTAGGGGAGAGACCCAGTACTTC.